The entry that follows covers one T cell receptor beta chain sequence. Antigen unknown. Each patient with chemo-refractory metastatic non-small-cell lung cancer was treated with focal radiation plus CTLA-4 blockade using ipilimumab. The method was immunoSEQ multiplex PCR; TCRdb's version includes in-frame clones alone and lacks a portion of them. The sample lists 30,000 to 35,000 clones, roughly 70% occurring once. The sample originates from a study of radiotherapy plus CTLA-4 blockade in lung cancer. Study in general: In 18% of patients, objective responses were seen; 30% to 35% had disease control. General study results and limits: In blood, TCR clones derived from the tumor expanded after radiotherapy plus ipilimumab.

The source material was peripheral blood, sampled from a patient treated with radiotherapy plus ipilimumab. This TCR came from a human donor with non-small cell lung cancer who had stable disease on radiotherapy plus ipilimumab.

CDR3 protein: CSAREVYEQYF. For the CDR3, the DNA is TGCAGTGCTCGGGAGGTCTACGAGCAGTACTTC. The gene calls are TRBV20-1 and TRBJ2-7, with 7 bases fitting TRBD2. The trim removed 5 bases at V and 3 bases at J, leaving 1 base unmatched. This CDR3 contains 11 residues. From germline, CDR1 is DFQATT and CDR2 SNEGSKA (reference sequence).